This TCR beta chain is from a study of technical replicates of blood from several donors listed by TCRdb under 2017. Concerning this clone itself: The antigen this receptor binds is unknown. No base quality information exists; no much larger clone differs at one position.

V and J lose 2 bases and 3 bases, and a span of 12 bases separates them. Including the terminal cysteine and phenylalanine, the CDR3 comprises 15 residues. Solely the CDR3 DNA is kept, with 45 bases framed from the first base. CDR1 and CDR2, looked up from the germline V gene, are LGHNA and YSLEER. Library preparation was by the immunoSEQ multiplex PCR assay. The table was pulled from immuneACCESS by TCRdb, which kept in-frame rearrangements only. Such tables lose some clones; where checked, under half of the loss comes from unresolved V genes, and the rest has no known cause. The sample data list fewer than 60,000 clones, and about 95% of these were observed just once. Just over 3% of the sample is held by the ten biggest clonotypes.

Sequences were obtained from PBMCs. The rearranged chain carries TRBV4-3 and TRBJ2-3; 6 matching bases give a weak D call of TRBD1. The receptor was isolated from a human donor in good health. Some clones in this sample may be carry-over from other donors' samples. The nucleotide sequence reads TGCGCCAGCAGCCAAATAAGCAGGGGAACAGATACGCAGTATTTT. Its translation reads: CASSQISRGTDTQYF.